A selection of T cell receptor beta chains follows, all from one sample in a study of neurological immune-mediated disorders. TCRdb processed the 5' RACE reads anew with MiXCR; each CDR3 protein has one entry. Here the sample spans 50,000 to 75,000 distinct CDR3 sequences, 4.1% being singletons. Sample: PBMCs. These receptors all stem from a man between 45 and 60 years old with multiple sclerosis. Both conserved end residues are part of each CDR3. Fields, in order: D gene, J gene, clone size, V gene, CDR3 DNA, CDR3 protein. The D gene is left open where the match is weak. Part of the rows lack a size; the others show once, few, many or a class for expanded clones.

- TRBJ1-1 few TRBV6-5 TGTGCCAGCAGTTACCGGAGGCCCGACCTGAACACTGAAGCTTTCTTT CASSYRRPDLNTEAFF
- TRBJ1-2 many TRBV20-1 TGCAGTGCCCCGTCAGGGGCAGTTGGCTACACCTTC CSAPSGAVGYTF
- TRBJ1-5 few TRBV27 TGTGCCAGCATGAGCCGGGACGCACATAGCAATCAGCCCCAGAATTTT CASMSRDAHSNQPQNF
- TRBJ2-4 many TRBV12-3/TRBV12-4 TGTGCCAGCAGTTTAGGATCTGTCCAGAAAAACATTCAGTACTTC CASSLGSVQKNIQYF
TRBD1 TRBJ2-3 many TRBV7-2 TGTGCCAGCAGCTTAGTTGGGACAGGGAGAGGAGATACGCAGTATTTT CASSLVGTGRGDTQYF
- TRBJ1-1 many TRBV12-3/TRBV12-4 TGTGCCAGCAGAGAGGGACGGAGGAACACTGAAGCTTTCTTT CASREGRRNTEAFF
- TRBJ1-1 many TRBV28 TGTGCCAGCAGTTTAGACAGACCGAACACTGAAGCTTTCTTT CASSLDRPNTEAFF
- TRBJ1-2 many TRBV29-1 TGCAGCGTTGAAGATCTCGGGAAGGGGGAGGCTGGCTACACCTTC CSVEDLGKGEAGYTF
TRBD1 TRBJ1-1 many TRBV7-8 TGTGCCAGCAGCTCCTTTAAGGGACAGGGGAGCGCGAACACTGAAGCTTTCTTT CASSSFKGQGSANTEAFF
- TRBJ2-5 many TRBV29-1 TGCAGCACTGGGGTAGCGCAAGAGACCCAGTACTTC CSTGVAQETQYF
- TRBJ2-5 many TRBV15 TGTGCCACCAGCGGACACCGGTACCAAGAGACCCAGTACTTC CATSGHRYQETQYF
- TRBJ2-5 many TRBV20-1 TGCAGTGCTAGTAGGCCCCAGCGGGCTGGAGAGACCCAGTACTTC CSASRPQRAGETQYF
- TRBJ1-5 many TRBV28 TGTGCCAGCAGTCCCCCAGGGGTTGGCCGAAATCAGCCCCAGAATTTT CASSPPGVGRNQPQNF
- TRBJ2-2 many TRBV6-1 TGTGCCAGCAGTCTTCTGGGAGCGAACACCGGGGAGCTGTTTTTT CASSLLGANTGELFF
TRBD2 TRBJ2-1 many TRBV7-2 TGTGCCAGCAGCTTATTGGCGGGGGCCTACAATGAGCAGTTCTTC CASSLLAGAYNEQFF
- TRBJ1-1 many TRBV29-1 TGCAGCGTTGGAATGAGGCTGACGTTGAGTAGCACTGAAGCTTTCTTT CSVGMRLTLSSTEAFF
TRBD1 TRBJ2-2 many TRBV3-1 TGTGCCAGCAGCCTGGGACAGGGAACGACCGGGGAGCTGTTTTTT CASSLGQGTTGELFF
- TRBJ2-7 many TRBV7-2 TGTGCCAGCACGTCGGGACCCAGCTCCTACGAGCAGTACTTC CASTSGPSSYEQYF
TRBD2 TRBJ2-3 many TRBV20-1 TGCAGTGCTAGCGGGGGGGCAGATACGCAGTATTTT CSASGGADTQYF
- TRBJ1-2 many TRBV15 TGTGCCACCAGCAGAGATTGGGGCTATGGCTACACCTTC CATSRDWGYGYTF
- TRBJ1-5 many TRBV5-1 TGCGCCAGCAGCTTGGGGGGAAGGGATCAGCCCCAGAATTTT CASSLGGRDQPQNF
- TRBJ1-1 many TRBV7-2 TGTGCCAGCAGCGATCCTCCCAGGGGGAACACTGAAGCTTTCTTT CASSDPPRGNTEAFF
- TRBJ2-3 many TRBV5-1 TGCGCCAGCTACAGCTTACCCAGGGCTAGCACAGATACGCAGTATTTT CASYSLPRASTDTQYF
- TRBJ2-7 many TRBV20-1 TGCAGTGCTAGAACCTCCTACGAGCAGTACTTC CSARTSYEQYF
TRBD1 TRBJ1-2 many TRBV5-1 TGCGCCAGCAGCTTAACTGGACAGGGGCAGGACTATGGCTACACCTTC CASSLTGQGQDYGYTF
- TRBJ1-1 many TRBV7-9 TGTGCCAGCAGCTTAGCGATTGTAGGGGGATTGAACACTGAAGCTTTCTTT CASSLAIVGGLNTEAFF
TRBD1 TRBJ2-2 many TRBV5-1 TGCGCCAGCAGCCAGACCCGACAGGGAACGGAGCTGTTTTTT CASSQTRQGTELFF
TRBD2 TRBJ2-3 medium-sized TRBV12-3/TRBV12-4 TGTGCCAGCAGGGTGCTAAGCGGGGACAGCACAGATACGCAGTATTTT CASRVLSGDSTDTQYF
TRBD1 TRBJ2-2 many TRBV7-8 TGTGCCAGCAGCTTCCGCCGGGACAGAAGTCACGGGGAGCTGTTTTTT CASSFRRDRSHGELFF
- TRBJ1-2 many TRBV20-1 TGCAGTGCTAGAGATAAACGGAGGCCGGGGAACGGCTACACCTTC CSARDKRRPGNGYTF
- TRBJ1-1 many TRBV7-9 TGTGCCAGCAGCCTCGGACTGCGGGCTTTCTTT CASSLGLRAFF
- TRBJ1-3 few TRBV7-2 TGTGCCAGCAGCCCAACAGGCTCTGGAAACACCATATATTTT CASSPTGSGNTIYF
- TRBJ1-2 many TRBV20-1 TGCAGTGCTAGAGGTTTCGCGGACTATGGCTACACCTTC CSARGFADYGYTF
- TRBJ1-5 few TRBV7-2 TGTGCCAGCAGCCCGGACGGACGCAATCAGCCCCAGCATTTT CASSPDGRNQPQHF
- TRBJ1-2 - TRBV12-3/TRBV12-4 TGTGCCAGCAGTTTACATAGCCGGGGTTTCGGCCAAAGTTCGTCACACTATGGCTACACCTTC CASSLHSRGFGQSSSHYGYTF
- TRBJ1-1 - TRBV6-1 TGTGCCAGCCGGCGGGGTTCGGGAAACACTGAAGCTTTCTTT CASRRGSGNTEAFF
- TRBJ2-1 many TRBV5-4 TGTGCCAGCAGCCGACCCCTCAATGAGCAGTTCTTC CASSRPLNEQFF
- TRBJ1-1 - TRBV27 TGTGCCAGCAGCTCGACGGGCCTCCATGAAGCTTTCTTT CASSSTGLHEAFF
- TRBJ1-5 many TRBV4-1 TGCGCCAGCAGCTCCGGGGTCATCGGCAATCAGCCCCAGCATTTT CASSSGVIGNQPQHF
- TRBJ2-1 - TRBV5-5 TGTGCCAGCAGCGGGGTAGGCGACTCCTACAATGAGCAGTTCTTC CASSGVGDSYNEQFF
TRBD2 TRBJ2-1 many TRBV12-3/TRBV12-4 TGTGCCAGCAGTTTCCTAACTAGCGGGGGGGTTTTCTCCTACAATGAGCAGTTCTTC CASSFLTSGGVFSYNEQFF
- TRBJ2-3 many TRBV5-1 TGCGCCAGCAGCAGTACTAGCACAGATACGCAGTATTTT CASSSTSTDTQYF
- TRBJ2-3 many TRBV7-6 TGTGCCAGCAGCTTAGGACCGGCTAGCACAGATACGCAGTATTTT CASSLGPASTDTQYF
- TRBJ1-5 many TRBV28 TGTGCCAGCTGGCGCGGAGAGATTAGCAATCAGCCCCAGCATTTT CASWRGEISNQPQHF
- TRBJ1-4 many TRBV7-9 TGTGCCAGCAGCCCCGTGGGAGGGAGCACTAATGAAAAACTGTTTTTT CASSPVGGSTNEKLFF
- TRBJ2-4 many TRBV3-1 TGTGCCAGCAGCCAAGAAAGCGGTCGAATTCAGTACTTC CASSQESGRIQYF
TRBD1 TRBJ2-5 many TRBV7-2 TGTGCCAGCAGCGTGGGAGCGGGACAGGGTTTCCAAGAGACCCAGTACTTC CASSVGAGQGFQETQYF
- TRBJ1-5 - TRBV20-1 TGCAGTGCTAGAGAGTTACAGGGAAGTCAGCCCCAGAATTTT CSARELQGSQPQNF
TRBD2 TRBJ2-1 few TRBV7-8 TGTGCCAGCAGGTTTCGAACTAGCGGGGGGGTCGATGAGCAGTTCTTC CASRFRTSGGVDEQFF
TRBD2 TRBJ2-1 few TRBV5-1 TGCGCCAGCAGCTTGCCGCTAGCGGGCTTCTACAATGAGCAGTTCTTC CASSLPLAGFYNEQFF
- TRBJ1-4 many TRBV12-3/TRBV12-4 TGTGCCAGCAGTTTAGGGGGAACCTCCGAAAAACTGTTTTTT CASSLGGTSEKLFF
TRBD2 TRBJ2-3 many TRBV5-1 TGCGCCAGCAGCCCGGGGGGTTCAGATACGCAGTATTTT CASSPGGSDTQYF
- TRBJ2-1 many TRBV20-1 TGCAGTGCTGTTCAGGGCTCCTACAATGAGCAGTTCTTC CSAVQGSYNEQFF
- TRBJ1-1 many TRBV10-3 TGTGCCATCAGTGAGGATCGGGGGCGTGGGACTGAAGCTTTCTTT CAISEDRGRGTEAFF